Presented here are 14 T cell receptor beta chains from one specimen sequenced in a study of T cell clusters in autoimmune cytopenias. TRB amplification used around 270 ng of peripheral blood genomic DNA. TRB rearrangements were amplified by touch-down multiplex PCR with mixed TRB-A/B primers. TCRdb reanalyzed the multiplex PCR reads and collapses them to one entry per CDR3 protein, without DNA. This listing includes about 9,500 distinct CDR3 sequences. The material sequenced was peripheral blood. The receptors shown here come from a human donor with an autoimmune cytopenia or autoimmune hepatitis (not recorded which).

This chain links TRBV7-2 with TRBJ2-3; TCRdb's D gene call, TRBD1, goes unchecked for lack of DNA. The CDR3 consists of 13 residues. Per germline, CDR1 SGHTA and CDR2 FQGNSA. CDR3: CASSLQGADTQYF.

J is TRBJ1-5 and V is TRBV21-1; TCRdb outputs TRBD1, but without DNA this stays unchecked. TRBV21-1 is a pseudogene locus. This CDR3 is built from 15 residues. CDR3 protein: CASSKVPHRGQPQHF.

The chain is built from TRBV24-1 and TRBJ2-3; TCRdb outputs TRBD1, but without DNA this stays unchecked. Per the germline V gene, CDR1 is KGHDR and CDR2 is SFDVKD. The CDR3 is 15 amino acids. The CDR3 loop is CATSESGGETDTQYF.

This clonotype is medium-sized by frequency. V is TRBV6-5 and J is TRBJ2-5; there is no DNA to check the TCRdb D call of TRBD1. The CDR3 loop spans 12 amino acids. Germline V gene data show CDR1 as MNHEY and CDR2 as SVGAGI. The CDR3 here is CASTGQQETQYF.

According to its frequency, this clonotype is medium-sized. The V and J genes are TRBV6-2 or TRBV6-3 and TRBJ2-5. Germline CDR1 reads MNHEY; CDR2 reads SVGEGT. There are 13 residues in the CDR3. The CDR3 sequence is CASSYLSRETQYF.

The chain is built from TRBV19 and TRBJ2-1; the D gene TCRdb calls, TRBD1, cannot be checked with no DNA. Germline V gene data show CDR1 as LNHDA and CDR2 as SQIVND (reference sequence). This CDR3 comprises 16 residues. The CDR3 reads CASSQGTAPLSYEQYF.

This chain joins TRBV5-6 and TRBJ1-1; TCRdb's assignment of TRBD1 cannot be checked, as there is no DNA. The CDR3 is 15 residues long. Germline V gives CDR1 SGHDT, CDR2 YYEEEE. The CDR3 here is CASRPPGQPNTEAFF.

J is TRBJ2-5 and V is TRBV12-3 or TRBV12-4; the D gene TCRdb calls, TRBD1, cannot be checked with no DNA. The CDR3 runs to 14 residues. CDR3: CASSLQGRMETQYF.

This clonotype ranks as medium-sized in terms of frequency. This chain uses TRBV27 with TRBJ2-7; TCRdb gives TRBD1 as the D gene, but with no DNA this cannot be confirmed. There are 13 residues in the CDR3. The germline V gene has CDR1 MNHEY and CDR2 SMNVEV (reference sequence). CDR3 protein: CASRDSSGYEQYF.

The rearrangement links TRBV20-1 to TRBJ2-2; without DNA, the TCRdb call of TRBD2 cannot be checked. CDR3 length: 16 amino acids. Germline CDR1 is DFQATT and CDR2 is SNEGSKA (reference sequence). CDR3 region: CSARPRRTSFAGELFF.

The chain is built from TRBV5-1 and TRBJ1-3. This CDR3 is 16 amino acids long. Germline V gene lookup returns CDR1 SGHRS and CDR2 YFSETQ. The CDR3 loop is CASSLEIGQAGNTIYF.

This chain connects TRBV28 to TRBJ1-1. This CDR3 has 14 amino acids. The germline V gene has CDR1 MDHEN and CDR2 SYDVKM. Here the CDR3 reads CASSLETSFTEAFF.

The chain combines TRBV7-2 with TRBJ2-7; the D call from TCRdb, TRBD2, cannot be confirmed without DNA. The CDR3 runs to 16 residues. The germline gives CDR1 SGHTA, CDR2 FQGNSA. The CDR3 here is CASSLLGRYSAYEQYF.

The chain joins TRBV10-1 to TRBJ1-4. Looked up from germline, CDR1 is WNHNN and CDR2 is SYGVQD (reference sequence). The CDR3 consists of 12 residues. CDR3 residues: CASSGDNEKLFF.